A single sample is the source of the 27 T cell receptor beta chains below, sequenced in a study of cytomegalovirus exposure and HLA in healthy donors (dated by TCRdb to about 2017). The library was made by the immunoSEQ multiplex PCR assay. For the multiplex PCR, a mixture combining 60 forward primers for TCR Vbeta segments and 13 reverse primers for TCR Jbeta segments was used. Here the immuneACCESS table is served through TCRdb, limited to in-frame sequences with V and J called. Missing clones are a known gap in these copies; in checked studies unresolved V genes cover under half, and the rest lacks a known reason. For this sample there are 100,000 to 120,000 clones; roughly three quarters appear just once. Approximately 3% of the sample is taken by the ten largest. Sequences were obtained from PBMCs. All receptors come from a man aged 30 to 39 in good health and CMV-seronegative.

The chain couples TRBV20-1 to TRBJ1-2, with 7 bases that match TRBD1. The CDR3 is made up of 11 amino acids. V was pared by 5 bases and J by 8 bases, with 5 bases of the junction left unmatched. Germline V gene sequence: CDR1 DFQATT, CDR2 SNEGSKA (reference sequence). This CDR3 is CSASYRGGYTF. For the CDR3, the DNA is TGCAGTGCTTCTTACAGGGGCGGCTACACCTTC.

In its sample, this clone was seen a few times. This chain connects TRBV7-2 to TRBJ1-1; D is ambiguous. The V gene lost 3 bases and the J gene lost 5 bases, with 7 bases spanning the gap. Germline CDR1 is SGHTA and CDR2 is FQGNSA. This CDR3 is built from 12 residues. The CDR3 loop is CASSFRATEAFF. Written as DNA, the CDR3 is TGTGCCAGCAGCTTTCGCGCGACTGAAGCTTTCTTT. Complete variable domain (other parts from reference TRBV7-2 and TRBJ1-1): GAGVSQSPSNKVTEKGKDVELRCDPISGHTALYWYRQSLGQGLEFLIYFQGNSAPDKSGLPSDRFSAERTGGSVSTLTIQRTQQEDSAVYLCASSFRATEAFFGQGTRLTVV.

This clone has just a few counts. V and J are TRBV5-1 and TRBJ2-2, with 7 bases fitting TRBD1. Losses at the gene ends were 0 bases for V and 5 bases for J; bases not matched to a gene: 7. The CDR3 has 16 amino acids. CDR1 and CDR2 from the germline V gene are SGHRS and YFSETQ. The CDR3 reads CASSLVQGIGTGELFF. CDR3 coding DNA: TGCGCCAGCAGCTTGGTACAGGGGATCGGGACCGGGGAGCTGTTTTTT.

The table lists this clone with a few counts. This chain joins TRBV29-1 and TRBJ2-7; 9 nucleotides align to TRBD1. This CDR3 comprises 12 residues. Trimming at V came to 3 bases and at J to 5 bases, leaving 2 bases not matched to a gene. Germline-derived CDR1 and CDR2 are SQVTM and ANQGSEA. The CDR3 nucleotides are TGCAGCGTTGAGGGACAGGGCAACGAGCAGTACTTC. This translates into CSVEGQGNEQYF.

V gene TRBV4-3 combines with J gene TRBJ2-6, with a tentative D call TRBD1 (5 bases). V was shortened by 4 bases and J by 1 base, with 14 bases between the two germline ends. CDR3 length equals 17 residues. Germline-derived CDR1 and CDR2 are LGHNA and YSLEER. The CDR3 DNA follows: TGCGCCAGCAGCCCCAGGACACGCCTTTCTGGGGCCAACGTCCTGACTTTC. Encoded protein: CASSPRTRLSGANVLTF.

This rearrangement joins TRBV5-1 to TRBJ2-1, with 10 nucleotides matching TRBD2. V shed 1 base, J shed 8 bases, and the junction held 9 bases outside the gene matches. The CDR3 runs 16 residues. Germline V gene data show CDR1 as SGHRS and CDR2 as YFSETQ. CDR3 DNA: TGCGCCAGCAGCTTGAGGACTAGCGGAGATTTCGATGAGCAGTTCTTC. It specifies CASSLRTSGDFDEQFF. Supplemented by reference TRBV5-1 and TRBJ2-1, the full variable domain reads KAGVTQTPRYLIKTRGQQVTLSCSPISGHRSVSWYQQTPGQGLQFLFEYFSETQRNKGNFPGRFSGRQFSNSRSEMNVSTLELGDSALYLCASSLRTSGDFDEQFFGPGTRLTVL.

The sample holds one count of this clone. V usage is TRBV28 and J usage is TRBJ2-5, with D maybe TRBD1 (6 bases). From germline, CDR1 is MDHEN and CDR2 SYDVKM. V gave up 6 bases and J gave up 0 bases, with 11 bases separating them. CDR3 size: 14 residues. Written as DNA, the CDR3 is TGTGCCAGCAGCGATACAGGGTACCAAGAGACCCAGTACTTC. Amino acid sequence: CASSDTGYQETQYF.

The chain employs TRBV5-4 and TRBJ2-3; 8 bases line up with TRBD2. Per the germline V gene, CDR1 is SGHNT and CDR2 is YYREEE (reference sequence). This CDR3 has 16 residues. V shed 2 bases, J shed 3 bases, and the junction held 8 bases outside the gene matches. Here the CDR3 reads CASSFRAGARTDTQYF. The CDR3 coding sequence is TGTGCCAGCAGCTTTAGAGCGGGAGCTCGGACAGATACGCAGTATTTT.

The J gene is TRBJ2-1, the V gene TRBV27; 7 bases map to TRBD1. The J segment lost 4 bases and the V segment lost 6 bases, leaving 15 bases of the junction unmatched. The CDR3 has 17 amino acids. Germline CDR1 and CDR2: MNHEY and SMNVEV (reference sequence). CDR3: CASSPGLQPGQYNEQFF. CDR3 DNA: TGTGCCAGCAGCCCGGGTCTTCAACCGGGACAGTACAATGAGCAGTTCTTC.

A note on this clone: Other DNA sequences from this sample encode an identical CDR3 as well. The chain carries TRBV27 and TRBJ2-4, with a tentative D call TRBD1 (5 bases). V was cut by 5 bases and J by 0 bases, with 20 bases left in between. CDR1 is MNHEY, CDR2 SMNVEV, per germline (reference sequence). CDR3 size: 18 residues. Here the CDR3 reads CASSSPGQGILAKNIQYF. CDR3 sequence (DNA): TGTGCCAGCAGTAGCCCAGGACAAGGGATTTTAGCCAAAAACATTCAGTACTTC.

The chain couples TRBV6-5 to TRBJ2-2, with D possibly matching TRBD1 (6 bases). Trimming cost V 7 bases and J 2 bases, with 11 bases left between them. The CDR3 length is 14 residues. The germline V gene has CDR1 MNHEY and CDR2 SVGAGI. The CDR3 reads CASTYRVNTGELFF. The DNA of the CDR3 is TGTGCCAGCACCTACAGGGTTAACACCGGGGAGCTGTTTTTT.

This sequence joins TRBV28 and TRBJ2-7; 9 bases match TRBD2. The length of the CDR3 is 12 residues. Germline-derived CDR1 and CDR2 are MDHEN and SYDVKM. In DNA, the CDR3 is TGTGCTAGCGGGAGCATCCCCTACGAGCAGTACTTC. Protein sequence: CASGSIPYEQYF. Full variable domain (rest looked up from reference TRBV28 and TRBJ2-7): DVKVTQSSRYLVKRTGEKVFLECVQDMDHENMFWYRQDPGLGLRLIYFSYDVKMKEKGDIPEGYSVSREKKERFSLILESASTNQTSMYLCASGSIPYEQYFGPGTRLTVT.

Comment on this clone: Other nucleotide sequences from this sample produce the same CDR3. The V and J genes are TRBV12-5 and TRBJ1-1; the D gene is possibly TRBD1 (5 bases). The germline V and J ends were trimmed by 5 bases and 1 base, with 14 bases remaining between them. The CDR3 runs 15 residues. In germline, CDR1 is LGHNT, CDR2 FRNRAP. In nucleotides, the CDR3 is TGTGCTAGTGGTCTTGTGGGAGGGGAGAACACTGAAGCTTTCTTT. Translating gives CASGLVGGENTEAFF.

The chain joins TRBV6-5 to TRBJ2-7, with D unresolved. CDR3 length equals 12 residues. Trimming cost V 6 bases and J 2 bases, with 8 bases left between them. Germline V gene lookup returns CDR1 MNHEY and CDR2 SVGAGI. The CDR3 DNA reads TGTGCCAGCAGGTACCCCACCTACGAGCAGTACTTC. It encodes CASRYPTYEQYF.

This clone was observed a few times. V is TRBV27 and J is TRBJ2-6, with D tentatively TRBD2 (6 bases). Trimming shortened V by 7 bases and J by 1 base, and 11 bases separated the two germline ends. From germline, CDR1 is MNHEY and CDR2 SMNVEV (reference sequence). This CDR3 region has 15 residues. DNA for the CDR3: TGTGCCAGCACCTTGGGGGGTTCTGGGGCCAACGTCCTGACTTTC. Protein sequence: CASTLGGSGANVLTF. The variable domain in full, with the rest retrieved from reference TRBV27 and TRBJ2-6, is EAQVTQNPRYLITVTGKKLTVTCSQNMNHEYMSWYRQDPGLGLRQIYYSMNVEVTDKGDVPEGYKVSRKEKRNFPLILESPSPNQTSLYFCASTLGGSGANVLTFGAGSRLTVL.

This chain uses TRBV28 with TRBJ2-7; D may be TRBD1 (5 bases). CDR3 length: 13 residues. Per the germline V gene, CDR1 is MDHEN and CDR2 is SYDVKM. With 2 bases removed from V and 3 bases from J, the gap between germline ends came to 8 bases. The CDR3 reads CASSLPGNYEQYF. The CDR3 coding sequence is TGTGCCAGCAGTTTACCAGGGAACTACGAGCAGTACTTC.

This clone showed up just a few times. The chain combines TRBV18 with TRBJ1-1; D unresolved. The CDR3 runs 15 residues. V shed 1 base and J shed 6 bases, with 15 bases lying between them. Germline V lookup: CDR1 KGHSH, CDR2 LQKENI. The CDR3 DNA follows: TGTGCCAGCTCACCACAGGAAATTAGCCATTCTGAAGCTTTCTTT. Its protein product is CASSPQEISHSEAFF.

As DNA, the CDR3 is TGCGCCAGCAGTTTCGGGACAGGGTTTGGAGATACGCAGTATTTT. Translated, it gives CASSFGTGFGDTQYF. The chain couples TRBV5-1 to TRBJ2-3; TRBD1 matches 9 bases. CDR1 SGHRS and CDR2 YFSETQ come from the germline V gene. The V and J ends lost 5 bases and 5 bases, in that order; junction bases with no gene match: 9. The CDR3 has 15 amino acids.

The chain couples TRBV6-1 to TRBJ2-1, with 13 bases fitting TRBD2. CDR3 length equals 16 residues. From germline, CDR1 is MNHNS and CDR2 SASEGT. With V trimmed by 3 bases and J by 8 bases, 7 bases remained unmatched. The DNA of the CDR3 is TGTGCCAGCAGTGACGGGGGACTAGCGGGAAAATATGAGCAGTTCTTC. Protein product: CASSDGGLAGKYEQFF.

This clone was seen only a few times. The chain carries TRBV18 and TRBJ2-3; possibly TRBD1 for D (6 bases). The length of the CDR3 is 15 residues. V lost 4 bases and J lost 3, with 14 bases in between. CDR1 and CDR2 (germline): KGHSH, LQKENI. The CDR3 DNA reads TGTGCCAGCTCACTCGGGACAATACAGACAGATACGCAGTATTTT. Its translation: CASSLGTIQTDTQYF.

Points on this clone: The junction shows a germline mismatch at one end, possibly a read error. The rearrangement links TRBV5-4 to TRBJ2-7; 9 positions match TRBD2. This CDR3 has 16 residues. Germline V gives CDR1 SGHNT, CDR2 YYREEE (reference sequence). DNA of the CDR3: TGCGCCAGCAGCCAAGAGGGTAGCGGGAGTGCCTACGAGCAGTACTTC. Translated, it gives CASSQEGSGSAYEQYF.

This chain links TRBV5-5 with TRBJ2-7; weak D call: TRBD2 (5 bases). The CDR3 sequence is 15 residues long. Trimming left V 0 bases short and J 2 bases short, with 12 bases between. Germline V gene data show CDR1 as SGHKS and CDR2 as YYEKEE (reference sequence). The CDR3 sequence is CASSLDGIGAYEQYF. CDR3 DNA sequence: TGTGCCAGCAGCTTGGACGGGATTGGGGCCTACGAGCAGTACTTC.

V is TRBV6-1 and J is TRBJ2-2; D is possibly TRBD1 (5 bases). CDR3 length: 14 amino acids. Trimming took 3 bases from V and 3 from J, leaving 8 bases between them. Germline V gives CDR1 MNHNS, CDR2 SASEGT. The CDR3 bases are TGTGCCAGCAGTGACGCAGGGTACACCGGGGAGCTGTTTTTT. Protein product: CASSDAGYTGELFF.

V and J are TRBV7-6 and TRBJ1-1; D gene ambiguous. V was cut by 4 bases and J by 7 bases, with 13 bases left in between. Germline-derived CDR1 and CDR2 are SGHVS and FNYEAQ. This CDR3 has 13 residues. Here the CDR3 DNA reads TGTGCCAGCAGCTCCAGGAAAGATCTTGAAGCTTTCTTT. This translates into CASSSRKDLEAFF.

This clone was recorded a few times. V usage is TRBV29-1 and J usage is TRBJ2-2, with 10 bases aligning to TRBD1. Germline V gene data show CDR1 as SQVTM and CDR2 as ANQGSEA. Trimming removed 4 bases from V and 6 bases from J; junction bases left unmatched: 11. The CDR3 sequence is 16 residues long. CDR3 DNA sequence: TGCAGCGTTGCCCTCGGGACAGGGGTTTTAGCCGGGGAGCTGTTTTTT. Translated: CSVALGTGVLAGELFF.

This clone was picked up a small number of times. V and J are TRBV19 and TRBJ1-1; maybe TRBD1 (6 bases). V gave up 3 bases and J gave up 0 bases, with 11 bases separating them. This CDR3 spans 15 amino acids. The germline CDR1 and CDR2 sequences are LNHDA and SQIVND (reference sequence). CDR3 sequence: CASSISDSVNTEAFF. CDR3 sequence (DNA): TGTGCCAGTAGTATCTCGGACAGTGTGAACACTGAAGCTTTCTTT.

The chain combines TRBV2 with TRBJ1-2, with D unresolved. The length of the CDR3 is 12 residues. CDR1 SNHLY and CDR2 FYNNEI come from the germline V gene. V shed 1 base and J shed 8 bases, with 8 bases lying between them. Here the CDR3 DNA reads TGTGCCAGCAGTGAAGGGGCCCGGGGCTACACCTTC. It is translated as CASSEGARGYTF.